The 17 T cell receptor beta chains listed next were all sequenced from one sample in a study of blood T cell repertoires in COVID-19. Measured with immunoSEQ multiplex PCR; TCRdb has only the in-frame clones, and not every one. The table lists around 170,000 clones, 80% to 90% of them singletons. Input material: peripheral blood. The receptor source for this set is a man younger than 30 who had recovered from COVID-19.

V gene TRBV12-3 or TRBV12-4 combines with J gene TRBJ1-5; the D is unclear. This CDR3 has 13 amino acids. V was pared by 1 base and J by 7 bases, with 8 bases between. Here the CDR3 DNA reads TGTGCCAGCAGTTTAGTCGAGAACCAGCCCCAGCATTTT. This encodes CASSLVENQPQHF.

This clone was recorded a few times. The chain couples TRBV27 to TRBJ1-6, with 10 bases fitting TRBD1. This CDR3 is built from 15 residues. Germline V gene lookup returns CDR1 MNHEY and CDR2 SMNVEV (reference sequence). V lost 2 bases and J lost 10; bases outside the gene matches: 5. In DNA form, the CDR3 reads TGTGCCAGCAGTTTAGGGACAGGGGTGCGGTCACCCCTCCACTTT. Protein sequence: CASSLGTGVRSPLHF.

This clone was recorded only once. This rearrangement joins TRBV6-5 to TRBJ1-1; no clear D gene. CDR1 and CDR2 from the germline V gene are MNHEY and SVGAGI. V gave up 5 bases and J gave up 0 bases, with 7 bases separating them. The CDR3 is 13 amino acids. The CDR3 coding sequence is TGTGCCAGCAGTCCCCAGATGAACACTGAAGCTTTCTTT. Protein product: CASSPQMNTEAFF.

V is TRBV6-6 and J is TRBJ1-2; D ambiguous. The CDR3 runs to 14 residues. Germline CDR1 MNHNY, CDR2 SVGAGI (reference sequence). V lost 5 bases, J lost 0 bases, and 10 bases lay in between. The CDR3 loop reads CASSQTAANYGYTF. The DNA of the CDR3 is TGTGCCAGCAGTCAGACCGCGGCTAACTATGGCTACACCTTC.

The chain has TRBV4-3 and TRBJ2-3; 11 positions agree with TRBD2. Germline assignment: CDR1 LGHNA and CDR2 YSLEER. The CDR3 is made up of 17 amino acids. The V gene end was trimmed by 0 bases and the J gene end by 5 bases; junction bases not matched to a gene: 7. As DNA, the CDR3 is TGCGCCAGCAGCCAAGAGTATCTAGCGGGAGGAATAGATACGCAGTATTTT. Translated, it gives CASSQEYLAGGIDTQYF.

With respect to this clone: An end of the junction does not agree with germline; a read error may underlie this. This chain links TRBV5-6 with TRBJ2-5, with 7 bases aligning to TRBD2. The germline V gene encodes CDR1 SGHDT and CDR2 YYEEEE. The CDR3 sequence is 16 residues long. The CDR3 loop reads CASSLVAGYTGETQYF. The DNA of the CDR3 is TGTGCCAGCAGTTTGGTAGCGGGTTATACTGGAGAGACCCAGTACTTC.

The CDR3 sequence is CASSPLTGGANVLTF. For the CDR3, the DNA is TGCGCCAGCAGCCCACTGACAGGTGGGGCCAACGTCCTGACTTTC. This sequence joins TRBV5-1 and TRBJ2-6, with D possibly matching TRBD1 (6 bases). Trimming took 4 bases from V and 3 from J, leaving 11 bases between them. Germline CDR1 reads SGHRS; CDR2 reads YFSETQ. The CDR3 loop spans 15 amino acids.

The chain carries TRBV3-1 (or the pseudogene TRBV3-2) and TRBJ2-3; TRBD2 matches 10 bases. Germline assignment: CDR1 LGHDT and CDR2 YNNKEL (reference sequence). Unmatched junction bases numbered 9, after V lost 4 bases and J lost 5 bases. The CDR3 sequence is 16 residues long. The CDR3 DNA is TGTGCCAGCAGCCGTAGGCTAGCGGGAGTAGGAGATACGCAGTATTTT. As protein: CASSRRLAGVGDTQYF.

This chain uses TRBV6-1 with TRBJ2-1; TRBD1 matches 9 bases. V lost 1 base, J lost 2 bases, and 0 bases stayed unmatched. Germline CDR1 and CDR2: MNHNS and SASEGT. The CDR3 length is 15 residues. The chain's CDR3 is CASSEGDRAYNEQFF. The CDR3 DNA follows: TGTGCCAGCAGTGAAGGGGACAGGGCCTACAATGAGCAGTTCTTC.

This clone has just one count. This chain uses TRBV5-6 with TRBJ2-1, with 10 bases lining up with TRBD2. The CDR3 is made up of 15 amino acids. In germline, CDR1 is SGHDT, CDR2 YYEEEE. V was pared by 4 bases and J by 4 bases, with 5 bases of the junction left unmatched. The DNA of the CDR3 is TGTGCCAGCAGCCCCGTGACTAGCGGGTACAATGAGCAGTTCTTC. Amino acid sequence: CASSPVTSGYNEQFF.

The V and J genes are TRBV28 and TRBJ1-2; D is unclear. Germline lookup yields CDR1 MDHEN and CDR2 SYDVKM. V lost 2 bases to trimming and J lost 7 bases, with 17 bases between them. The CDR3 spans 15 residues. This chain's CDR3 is CASSLAGPQLSGYTF. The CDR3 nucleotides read TGTGCCAGCAGTTTAGCAGGTCCCCAGTTGAGTGGCTACACCTTC.

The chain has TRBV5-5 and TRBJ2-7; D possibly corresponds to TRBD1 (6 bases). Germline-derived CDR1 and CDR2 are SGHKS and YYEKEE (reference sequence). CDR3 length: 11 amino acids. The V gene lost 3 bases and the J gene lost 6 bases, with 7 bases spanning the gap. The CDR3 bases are TGTGCCAGCAGCTACAGGGTCGAGCAGTACTTC. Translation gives CASSYRVEQYF.

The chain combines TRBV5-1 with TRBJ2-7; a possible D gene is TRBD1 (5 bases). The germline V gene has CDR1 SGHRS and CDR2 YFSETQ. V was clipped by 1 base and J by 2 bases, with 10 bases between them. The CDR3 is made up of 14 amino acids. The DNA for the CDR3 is TGCGCCAGCAGCTTGCCAGGGAACACCTACGAGCAGTACTTC. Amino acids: CASSLPGNTYEQYF.

The chain's CDR3 is CASSRILAGGFEQYF. CDR3 bases: TGTGCCAGCAGTCGCATACTAGCGGGAGGCTTCGAGCAGTACTTC. The chain is built from TRBV6-2 or TRBV6-3 and TRBJ2-7; 12 nucleotides agree with TRBD2. The V gene's germline CDR1 is MNHEY and CDR2 SVGEGT. Germline trimming cut 5 bases from V and 6 bases from J; bases unmatched to any gene: 8. This CDR3 region has 15 residues.

The CDR3 loop reads CASTPRPTSNQPQHF. The CDR3 nucleotides read TGTGCCAGCACCCCGCGGCCTACCAGCAATCAGCCCCAGCATTTT. The chain carries TRBV27 and TRBJ1-5; D ambiguous. Germline V gene sequence: CDR1 MNHEY, CDR2 SMNVEV (reference sequence). The germline V and J ends were trimmed by 7 bases and 1 base, with 14 bases remaining between them. The CDR3 is 15 residues long.

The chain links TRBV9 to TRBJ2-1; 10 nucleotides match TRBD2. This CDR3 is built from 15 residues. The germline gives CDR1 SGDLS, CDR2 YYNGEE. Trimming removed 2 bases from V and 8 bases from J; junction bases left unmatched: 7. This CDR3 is CASSVSGRAEDEQFF. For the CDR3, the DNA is TGTGCCAGCAGCGTGAGCGGGAGGGCCGAGGATGAGCAGTTCTTC.

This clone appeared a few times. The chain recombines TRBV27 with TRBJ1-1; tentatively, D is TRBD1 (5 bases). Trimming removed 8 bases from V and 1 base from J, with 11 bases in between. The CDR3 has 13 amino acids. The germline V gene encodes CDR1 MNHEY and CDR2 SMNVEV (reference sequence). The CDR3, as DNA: TGTGCCAGCCGTACAACAGGGAACACTGAAGCTTTCTTT. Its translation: CASRTTGNTEAFF.